Listed below are T cell receptor beta chains from one sample, sequenced in a study of blood T cells in healthy people across ages. TCRdb called the 5' RACE reads again in MiXCR, with one record for every CDR3 protein. The data hold 1.5 million to 2 million distinct CDR3 sequences, with 28% observed a single time. The sequenced sample consisted of blood. The receptors derive from a woman in her 30s in good health. The CDR3 runs from the conserved cysteine through the conserved F or W. Each record gives: J gene, V gene, clone size, D gene, CDR3 DNA, CDR3 protein. A D gene is named only where the DNA matches it firmly. Clone size is not always given. Where it is, it says once, few, many or a class for expanded clones.

TRBJ2-1	TRBV29-1	many	TRBD1	TGCAGTGCGCTGGGACTCAGGGGGCTGAATGAGCAGTTCTTC	CSALGLRGLNEQFF
TRBJ2-5	TRBV6-5	few	-	TGTGCCAGCAGTAACCGGGGGTTGTGGGGGACGACCAACCCCCAAGAGACCCAGTACTTC	CASSNRGLWGTTNPQETQYF
TRBJ2-5	TRBV5-1	-	-	TGCGCCAGCGGTCGAAATACGGGGGCTCGGGGGCAGTACTTC	CASGRNTGARGQYF
TRBJ2-3	TRBV7-3	-	-	TGTGCCAGCAGCTTACGGGAGACGGCAGGCAGCACAGATACGCAGTATTTT	CASSLRETAGSTDTQYF
TRBJ2-3	TRBV6-2/TRBV6-3	-	TRBD2	TGTGCCAGCAGTTCCTTGTGGATTAGCGGGAGTGGAGTGGTGAGGGAAGATACGCAGTATTTT	CASSSLWISGSGVVREDTQYF
TRBJ2-1	TRBV12-3/TRBV12-4	few	TRBD2	TGTGCCAGCAGTTCAAACCCCGGGAGGCCTCCTGACAATGAGCAGTTCTTC	CASSSNPGRPPDNEQFF
TRBJ2-5	TRBV6-2/TRBV6-3	many	TRBD2	TGTGCCAGCCTGAGCGGGAGGGCCGGTGAGACCCAGTACTTC	CASLSGRAGETQYF
TRBJ2-7	TRBV20-1	many	TRBD2	TGCAGTGCTTCAACACCGACTAGCGAGCAGGGGAAGCAGTACTTC	CSASTPTSEQGKQYF
TRBJ2-7	TRBV20-1	many	-	TGCAGTGCCAAGGGGGACTCCTACGAGCAGTACTTC	CSAKGDSYEQYF
TRBJ2-7	TRBV20-1	many	-	TGCAGTGCTAGGCTTGCACAGGGCGCCTACGAGCAGTACTTC	CSARLAQGAYEQYF
TRBJ2-5	TRBV20-1	-	-	TGCAGTGCTAGTTGGCGGGACGAGGCGGAGACCCAGTACTTC	CSASWRDEAETQYF
TRBJ2-4	TRBV3-1	many	-	TGTGCCAGCAGTTCAAGACTAGCCAAAAACATTCAGTACTTC	CASSSRLAKNIQYF
TRBJ1-6	TRBV6-6	few	-	TGTGCCAGCAGGTCCTATAATCCACCCCTCCACTTT	CASRSYNPPLHF
TRBJ1-3	TRBV27	-	-	TGTGCCAGCAGTTTAAATGGGGTGAAACAGGGAAACACCATATATTTT	CASSLNGVKQGNTIYF
TRBJ2-7	TRBV5-1	-	TRBD2	TGCGCCAGCAGCTTGGTATCCGGGAGGGCCTACGAGCAGTACTTC	CASSLVSGRAYEQYF
TRBJ2-1	TRBV5-6	-	-	TGTGCCAGCAGCTTATTTGGGTCATCCCTCAATGAGCAGTTCTTC	CASSLFGSSLNEQFF
TRBJ2-7	TRBV28	-	-	TGTGCCAGCAGTTTCGACCCTCGGGGTGTGCAGTACTTC	CASSFDPRGVQYF
TRBJ2-4	TRBV11-2	few	-	TGTGCCAGCAGCCAAGTAGTGGGTAGCTACATTCAGTACTTC	CASSQVVGSYIQYF
TRBJ2-1	TRBV4-2	few	TRBD1	TGTGCCGGCAGCCACCGGACAGGAATGTACAATGAGCAGTTCTTC	CAGSHRTGMYNEQFF
TRBJ2-7	TRBV7-9	few	TRBD2	TGTGCCAGCAGCTTTGTGTCTAGCGGCTCCTACGAGCAGTACTTC	CASSFVSSGSYEQYF
TRBJ2-6	TRBV7-8	-	-	TGTGCCAGCAGCTCAAATTCCGGGACATCTGGGGCCAACGTCCTGACTTTC	CASSSNSGTSGANVLTF
TRBJ2-5	TRBV4-2	few	TRBD2	TGTGCCAGCAGCCAAGAAGCGGGGGAAAAGACCCAGTACTTC	CASSQEAGEKTQYF
TRBJ2-6	TRBV7-6	many	TRBD2	TGTGCCAGCAGCTTAGGTGTTGGTCTAGCGGGAGAGTCTGGGGCCAACGTCCTGACTTTC	CASSLGVGLAGESGANVLTF
TRBJ1-5	TRBV7-6	few	-	TGTGCCGGCAGCTTAGACATCGATCAGCCCCAGCATTTT	CAGSLDIDQPQHF
TRBJ2-7	TRBV10-3	many	TRBD1	TGTGCCATCAGCTATGACAGGGACAACGAGCAGTACTTC	CAISYDRDNEQYF
TRBJ2-5	TRBV5-1	-	TRBD2	TGCGCCAGCAGCTTTTTAGCGGGTCCCAGAGGAGAGACCCAGTACTTC	CASSFLAGPRGETQYF
TRBJ2-1	TRBV7-2	-	TRBD2	TGTGCCAGCAGCTTAGGACTAGCGGGAGAGGTTGAGCAGTTCTTC	CASSLGLAGEVEQFF
TRBJ1-2	TRBV12-3/TRBV12-4	many	TRBD1	TGTGCCAGCAGTCAGACAGGGCCCTATGGCTACACCTTC	CASSQTGPYGYTF
TRBJ2-7	TRBV5-1	-	-	TGCGCCAGCAGCTTGGCCACAGGCCTAGACGAGCAGTACTTC	CASSLATGLDEQYF
TRBJ2-4	TRBV2	many	TRBD2	TGTGCCAGCAGTGAAGGGTCTAGCGGGAGTGTGGGTGAGCAGTACTTC	CASSEGSSGSVGEQYF
TRBJ2-1	TRBV11-2	-	-	TGTGCCAGTAGGCGATTCGGGGGCGATGAGCAGTTCTTC	CASRRFGGDEQFF
TRBJ2-1	TRBV11-3	few	TRBD2	TGTGCCGGCTCAATTTGCACAATCGGACGGGAGGAAAACTACAATGAGCAGTTCTTC	CAGSICTIGREENYNEQFF
TRBJ1-5	TRBV6-1	few	-	TGTGCCAGCAGTGAAGCACATCGCAGCGGACAGCCCCAGCATTTT	CASSEAHRSGQPQHF
TRBJ2-1	TRBV10-3	many	TRBD2	TGTGCCATCAGTGAAGCGGCGGGGGGGCCAAATGAGCAGTTCTTC	CAISEAAGGPNEQFF
TRBJ2-2	TRBV5-1	few	-	TGCGCCAGCAACTCCGGGTGGGAGAGCACCGGGGAGCTGTTTTTT	CASNSGWESTGELFF
TRBJ1-5	TRBV2	-	TRBD1	TGTGCCCGCAGGGAAGGGACAGGCGGCAGCAATCAGCCCCAGCATTTT	CARREGTGGSNQPQHF
TRBJ2-1	TRBV6-5	-	TRBD2	TGTGACAGCAGTTACGGGACTAGCGCGCCTCACAATGAGCAGTTCTTC	CDSSYGTSAPHNEQFF
TRBJ2-7	TRBV18	many	-	TGTGCCAGCTCACCACCCGGACTGGTATACGAGCAGTACTTC	CASSPPGLVYEQYF
TRBJ1-1	TRBV13	-	-	TGTGCCAGCAGCATAAGACCCAGGGGTCCAGGAGCTTTCTTT	CASSIRPRGPGAFF
TRBJ2-7	TRBV7-2	few	TRBD2	TGTGCCAGCAGCTTAACTAGCGGGAGGCCGGGCGAGCAGTACTTC	CASSLTSGRPGEQYF